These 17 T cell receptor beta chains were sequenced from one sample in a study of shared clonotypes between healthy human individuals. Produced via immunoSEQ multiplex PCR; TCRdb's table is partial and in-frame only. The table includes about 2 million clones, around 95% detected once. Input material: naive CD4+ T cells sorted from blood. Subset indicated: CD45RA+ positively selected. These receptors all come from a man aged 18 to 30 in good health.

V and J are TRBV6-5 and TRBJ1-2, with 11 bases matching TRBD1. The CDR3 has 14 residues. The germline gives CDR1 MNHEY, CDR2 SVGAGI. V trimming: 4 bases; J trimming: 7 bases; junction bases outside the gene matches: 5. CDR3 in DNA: TGTGCCAGCAGTTTCGGACAGGGGGCTAGTGGCTACACCTTC. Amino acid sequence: CASSFGQGASGYTF.

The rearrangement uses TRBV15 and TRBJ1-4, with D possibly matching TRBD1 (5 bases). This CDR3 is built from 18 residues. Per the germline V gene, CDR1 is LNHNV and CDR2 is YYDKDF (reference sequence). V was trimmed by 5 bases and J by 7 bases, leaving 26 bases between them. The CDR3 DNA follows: TGTGCCACCAGCGGGACCCGAGGGGCGGGCTGGGGAAGTGAAAAACTGTTTTTT. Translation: CATSGTRGAGWGSEKLFF.

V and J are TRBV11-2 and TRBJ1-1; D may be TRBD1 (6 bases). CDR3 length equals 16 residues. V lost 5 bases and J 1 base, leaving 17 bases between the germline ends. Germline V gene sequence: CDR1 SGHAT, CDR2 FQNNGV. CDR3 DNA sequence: TGTGCCAGCAGCGGCGGGGCCGGGACAAAGAACACTGAAGCTTTCTTT. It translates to CASSGGAGTKNTEAFF.

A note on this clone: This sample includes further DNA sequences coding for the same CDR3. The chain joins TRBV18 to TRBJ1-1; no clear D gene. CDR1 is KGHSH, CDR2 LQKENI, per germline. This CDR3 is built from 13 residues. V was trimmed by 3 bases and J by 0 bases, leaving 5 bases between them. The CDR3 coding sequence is TGTGCCAGCTCACCGACTATGAACACTGAAGCTTTCTTT. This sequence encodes CASSPTMNTEAFF. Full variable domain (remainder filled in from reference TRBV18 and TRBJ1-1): NAGVMQNPRHLVRRRGQEARLRCSPMKGHSHVYWYRQLPEEGLKFMVYLQKENIIDESGMPKERFSAEFPKEGPSILRIQQVVRGDSAAYFCASSPTMNTEAFFGQGTRLTVV.

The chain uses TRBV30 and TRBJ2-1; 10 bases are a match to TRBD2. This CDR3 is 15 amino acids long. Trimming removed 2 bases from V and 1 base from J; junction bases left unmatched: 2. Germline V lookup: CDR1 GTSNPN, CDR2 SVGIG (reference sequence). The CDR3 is CAWSSGRGSYNEQFF. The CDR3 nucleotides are TGTGCCTGGAGTAGCGGGAGGGGGTCCTACAATGAGCAGTTCTTC.

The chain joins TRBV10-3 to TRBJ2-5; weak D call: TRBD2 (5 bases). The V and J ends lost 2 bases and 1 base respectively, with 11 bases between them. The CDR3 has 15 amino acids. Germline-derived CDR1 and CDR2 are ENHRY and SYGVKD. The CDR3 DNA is TGTGCCATCAGTGAGCCCGGGAAGACCCAAGAGACCCAGTACTTC. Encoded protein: CAISEPGKTQETQYF.

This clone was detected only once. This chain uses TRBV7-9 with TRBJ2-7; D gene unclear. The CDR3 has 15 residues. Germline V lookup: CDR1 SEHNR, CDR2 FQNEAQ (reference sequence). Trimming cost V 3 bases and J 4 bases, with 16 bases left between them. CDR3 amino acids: CASSLSLVGKYEQYF. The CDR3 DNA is TGTGCCAGCAGCTTGAGTCTCGTGGGCAAGTACGAGCAGTACTTC.

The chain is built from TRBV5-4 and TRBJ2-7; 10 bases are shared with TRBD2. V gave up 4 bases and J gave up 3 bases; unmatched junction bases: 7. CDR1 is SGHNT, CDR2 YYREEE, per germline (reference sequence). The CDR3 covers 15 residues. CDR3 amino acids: CASSPSGGGRYEQYF. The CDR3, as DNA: TGTGCCAGCAGCCCGAGCGGGGGGGGCCGCTACGAGCAGTACTTC. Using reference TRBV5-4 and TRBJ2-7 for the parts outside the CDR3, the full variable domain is ETGVTQSPTHLIKTRGQQVTLRCSSQSGHNTVSWYQQALGQGPQFIFQYYREEENGRGNFPPRFSGLQFPNYSSELNVNALELDDSALYLCASSPSGGGRYEQYFGPGTRLTVT.

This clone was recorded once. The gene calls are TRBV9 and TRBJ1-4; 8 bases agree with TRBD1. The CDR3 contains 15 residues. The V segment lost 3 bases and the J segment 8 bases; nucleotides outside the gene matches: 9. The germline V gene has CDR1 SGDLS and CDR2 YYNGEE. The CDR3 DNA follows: TGTGCCAGCAGCGCGAGACAGGGGACGACGGAAAAACTGTTTTTT. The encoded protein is CASSARQGTTEKLFF.

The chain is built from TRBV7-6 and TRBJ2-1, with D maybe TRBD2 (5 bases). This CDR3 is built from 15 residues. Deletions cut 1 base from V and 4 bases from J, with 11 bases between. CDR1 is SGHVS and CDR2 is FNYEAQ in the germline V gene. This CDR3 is CASSLESSGYNEQFF. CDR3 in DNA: TGTGCCAGCAGCTTAGAATCGAGCGGTTACAATGAGCAGTTCTTC.

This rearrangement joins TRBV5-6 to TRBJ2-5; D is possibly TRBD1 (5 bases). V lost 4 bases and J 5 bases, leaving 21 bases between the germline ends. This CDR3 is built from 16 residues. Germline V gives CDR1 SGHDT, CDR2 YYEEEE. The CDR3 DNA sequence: TGTGCCAGCAGCCGGTTGACTTTAGGGGTTCAGGAGACCCAGTACTTC. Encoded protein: CASSRLTLGVQETQYF.

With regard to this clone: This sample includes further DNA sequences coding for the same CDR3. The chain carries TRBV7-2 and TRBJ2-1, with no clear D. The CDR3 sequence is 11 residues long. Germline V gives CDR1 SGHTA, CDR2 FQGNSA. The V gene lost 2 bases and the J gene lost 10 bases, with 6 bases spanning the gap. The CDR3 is CASSLLGEQFF. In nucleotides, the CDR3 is TGTGCCAGCAGCTTATTGGGGGAGCAGTTCTTC.

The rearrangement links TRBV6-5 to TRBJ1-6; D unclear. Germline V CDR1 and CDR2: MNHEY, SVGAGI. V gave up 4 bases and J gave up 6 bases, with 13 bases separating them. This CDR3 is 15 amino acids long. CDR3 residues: CASSSPGGANSPLHF. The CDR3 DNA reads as TGTGCCAGCAGTTCCCCGGGAGGAGCTAATTCACCCCTCCACTTT.

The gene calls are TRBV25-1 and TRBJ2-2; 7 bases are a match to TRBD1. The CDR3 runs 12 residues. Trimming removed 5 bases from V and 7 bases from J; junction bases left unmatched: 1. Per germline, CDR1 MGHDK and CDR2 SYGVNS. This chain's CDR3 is CASSHRGGELFF. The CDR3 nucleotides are TGTGCCAGCAGTCACAGGGGCGGGGAGCTGTTTTTT.

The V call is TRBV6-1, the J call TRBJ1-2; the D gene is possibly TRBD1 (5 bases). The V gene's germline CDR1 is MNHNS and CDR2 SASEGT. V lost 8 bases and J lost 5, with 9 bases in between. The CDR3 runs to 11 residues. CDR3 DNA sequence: TGTGCCAGCGCAGGGACTTATGGCTACACCTTC. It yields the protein CASAGTYGYTF.

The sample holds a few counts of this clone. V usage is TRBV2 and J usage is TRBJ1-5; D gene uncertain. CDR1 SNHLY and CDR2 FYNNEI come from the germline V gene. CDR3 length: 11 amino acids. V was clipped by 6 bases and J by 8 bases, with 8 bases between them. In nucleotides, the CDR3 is TGTGCCAGCAGCGTAAGTGAGCCCCAGCATTTT. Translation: CASSVSEPQHF.

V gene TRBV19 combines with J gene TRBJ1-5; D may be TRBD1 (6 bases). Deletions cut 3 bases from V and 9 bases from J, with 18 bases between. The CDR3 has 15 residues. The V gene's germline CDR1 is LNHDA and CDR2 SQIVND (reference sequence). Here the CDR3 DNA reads TGTGCCAGTAGTATCACAGGGTCCGACGTCGGGCCCCAGCATTTT. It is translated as CASSITGSDVGPQHF.